These T cell receptor beta chains were read from a single sample in a study of blood T cell repertoires in COVID-19. Here immunoSEQ multiplex PCR was the method, and the copy in TCRdb shows in-frame clones only, minus some. The sample has over 200,000 clones, approximately 84% seen once; the top ten hold about 16%. Sequencing was performed on PBMCs or T cells enriched from blood (not recorded which). These receptors were obtained from a man aged 18 to 35 who had recovered from COVID-19. CDR3s include the opening cysteine and the closing phenylalanine or tryptophan. The order of the fields is D gene, clone size, V gene, J gene, CDR3 protein, CDR3 DNA. D genes are given only for firm matches. Clone size is not always given. Where it is, it says once, few, many or a class for expanded clones.

D gene: TRBD1
clone size: -
V gene: TRBV6-5
J gene: TRBJ1-1
CDR3 protein: CASTTGQGATEAFF
CDR3 DNA: TGTGCCAGCACCACGGGACAGGGGGCAACTGAAGCTTTCTTT

D gene: -
clone size: -
V gene: TRBV5-1
J gene: TRBJ2-1
CDR3 protein: CASSPSGLRDNEQFF
CDR3 DNA: TGCGCCAGCAGCCCTTCAGGACTGAGGGACAATGAGCAGTTCTTC

D gene: -
clone size: -
V gene: TRBV7-2
J gene: TRBJ2-2
CDR3 protein: CASSSTSGGELFF
CDR3 DNA: TGTGCCAGCAGCTCTACATCGGGCGGGGAGCTGTTTTTT

D gene: -
clone size: -
V gene: TRBV5-8
J gene: TRBJ2-7
CDR3 protein: CASSLSAGQSYEQYF
CDR3 DNA: TGTGCCAGCAGCTTGTCCGCGGGACAGTCCTACGAGCAGTACTTC

D gene: TRBD1
clone size: -
V gene: TRBV7-9
J gene: TRBJ2-5
CDR3 protein: CASSFLPGQGKETQYF
CDR3 DNA: TGTGCCAGCAGCTTTTTGCCGGGACAGGGGAAAGAGACCCAGTACTTC

D gene: -
clone size: -
V gene: TRBV5-5
J gene: TRBJ1-1
CDR3 protein: CASSLGRGYTEAFF
CDR3 DNA: TGTGCCAGCAGCTTGGGGCGGGGATACACTGAAGCTTTCTTT

D gene: -
clone size: -
V gene: TRBV6-5
J gene: TRBJ2-5
CDR3 protein: CASRFTHTEETQYF
CDR3 DNA: TGTGCCAGCAGGTTCACCCATACGGAGGAGACCCAGTACTTC

D gene: -
clone size: -
V gene: TRBV27
J gene: TRBJ1-5
CDR3 protein: CASSLTQAGQPQHF
CDR3 DNA: TGTGCCAGCAGTTTGACCCAGGCTGGTCAGCCCCAGCATTTT

D gene: -
clone size: -
V gene: TRBV28
J gene: TRBJ1-2
CDR3 protein: CASSYRDGYTF
CDR3 DNA: TGTGCCAGCAGTTACAGGGATGGCTACACCTTC

D gene: -
clone size: -
V gene: TRBV5-1
J gene: TRBJ2-3
CDR3 protein: CASSPVGDTDTQYF
CDR3 DNA: TGCGCCAGCAGCCCGGTCGGGGACACAGATACGCAGTATTTT

D gene: -
clone size: -
V gene: TRBV28
J gene: TRBJ2-4
CDR3 protein: CAIRPNREPGNIQYF
CDR3 DNA: TGTGCCATCCGACCAAACAGGGAGCCGGGGAACATTCAGTACTTC

D gene: -
clone size: -
V gene: TRBV19
J gene: TRBJ1-4
CDR3 protein: CASSIAPGEKLFF
CDR3 DNA: TGTGCCAGTAGTATAGCCCCAGGAGAAAAACTGTTTTTT

D gene: -
clone size: -
V gene: TRBV2
J gene: TRBJ2-4
CDR3 protein: CASSEETVLAKNIQYF
CDR3 DNA: TGTGCCAGCAGTGAAGAGACAGTTTTAGCCAAAAACATTCAGTACTTC

D gene: TRBD1
clone size: -
V gene: TRBV6-5
J gene: TRBJ2-7
CDR3 protein: CASSSQFDRAHYEQYF
CDR3 DNA: TGTGCCAGCAGTTCACAGTTTGACAGGGCTCACTACGAGCAGTACTTC

D gene: TRBD1
clone size: once
V gene: TRBV28
J gene: TRBJ2-3
CDR3 protein: CASRSGQSTDTQYF
CDR3 DNA: TGTGCCAGCAGATCGGGACAGAGCACAGATACGCAGTATTTT

D gene: -
clone size: -
V gene: TRBV11-3
J gene: TRBJ1-2
CDR3 protein: CASSLGTDANYGYTF
CDR3 DNA: TGTGCCAGCAGCTTAGGGACTGATGCTAACTATGGCTACACCTTC

D gene: -
clone size: -
V gene: TRBV5-1
J gene: TRBJ2-2
CDR3 protein: CASSLAGQGYTGELFF
CDR3 DNA: TGCGCCAGCAGCTTGGCCGGGCAGGGTTACACCGGGGAGCTGTTTTTT

D gene: TRBD2
clone size: -
V gene: TRBV6-5
J gene: TRBJ2-3
CDR3 protein: CASETGGRADTQYF
CDR3 DNA: TGTGCCAGCGAAACGGGAGGGAGGGCAGATACGCAGTATTTT

D gene: -
clone size: -
V gene: TRBV5-4
J gene: TRBJ1-1
CDR3 protein: CASRWQGEGDTEAFF
CDR3 DNA: TGTGCCAGCAGGTGGCAAGGTGAGGGGGACACTGAAGCTTTCTTT

D gene: TRBD1
clone size: few
V gene: TRBV11-3
J gene: TRBJ1-6
CDR3 protein: CASSSMTGGFDNSPLHF
CDR3 DNA: TGTGCCAGCAGCTCCATGACAGGGGGATTCGATAATTCACCCCTCCACTTT

D gene: TRBD1
clone size: few
V gene: TRBV15
J gene: TRBJ1-5
CDR3 protein: CATSRDRVPEPQHF
CDR3 DNA: TGTGCCACCAGTAGGGACAGGGTCCCCGAGCCCCAGCATTTT